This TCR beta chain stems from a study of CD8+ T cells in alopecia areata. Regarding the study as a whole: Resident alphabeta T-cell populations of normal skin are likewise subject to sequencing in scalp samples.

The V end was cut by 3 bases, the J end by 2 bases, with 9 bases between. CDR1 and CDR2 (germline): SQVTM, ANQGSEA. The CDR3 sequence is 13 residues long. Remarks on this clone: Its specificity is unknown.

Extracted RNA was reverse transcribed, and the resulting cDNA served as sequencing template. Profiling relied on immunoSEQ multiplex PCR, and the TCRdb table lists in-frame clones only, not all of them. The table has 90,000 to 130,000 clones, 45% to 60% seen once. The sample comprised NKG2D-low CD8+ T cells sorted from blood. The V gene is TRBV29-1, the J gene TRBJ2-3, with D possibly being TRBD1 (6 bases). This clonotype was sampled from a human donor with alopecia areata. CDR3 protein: CSVDTGSTDTQYF. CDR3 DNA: TGCAGCGTTGACACAGGGTCCACAGATACGCAGTATTTT.